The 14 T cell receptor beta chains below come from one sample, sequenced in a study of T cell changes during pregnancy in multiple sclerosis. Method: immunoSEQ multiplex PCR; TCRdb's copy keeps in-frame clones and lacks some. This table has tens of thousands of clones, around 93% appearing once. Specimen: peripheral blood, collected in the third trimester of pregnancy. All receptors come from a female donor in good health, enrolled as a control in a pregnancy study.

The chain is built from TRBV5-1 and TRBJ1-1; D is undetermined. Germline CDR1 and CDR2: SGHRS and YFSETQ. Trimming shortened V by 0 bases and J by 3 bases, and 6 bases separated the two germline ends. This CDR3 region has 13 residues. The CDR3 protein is CASSLGTYTEAFF. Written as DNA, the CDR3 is TGCGCCAGCAGCTTGGGTACTTACACTGAAGCTTTCTTT.

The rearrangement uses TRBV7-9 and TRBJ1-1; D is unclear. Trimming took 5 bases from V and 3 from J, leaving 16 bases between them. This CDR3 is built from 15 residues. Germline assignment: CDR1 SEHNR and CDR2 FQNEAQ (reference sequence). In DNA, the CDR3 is TGTGCCAGCAGCCCGGCGGTCGCCGGGGACACTGAAGCTTTCTTT. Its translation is CASSPAVAGDTEAFF.

CDR3 sequence (DNA): TGCAGTGCGCCCAGGGCCGGGGAGCTGTTTTTT. Amino acids: CSAPRAGELFF. This rearrangement joins TRBV20-1 to TRBJ2-2, with D possibly being TRBD1 (5 bases). V was clipped by 6 bases and J by 6 bases, with 8 bases between them. Germline CDR1 reads DFQATT; CDR2 reads SNEGSKA (reference sequence). This CDR3 region has 11 residues.

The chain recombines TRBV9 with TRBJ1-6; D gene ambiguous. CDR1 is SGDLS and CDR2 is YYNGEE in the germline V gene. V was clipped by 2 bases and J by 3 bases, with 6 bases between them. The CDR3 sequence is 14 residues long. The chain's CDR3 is CASSVTDYNSPLHF. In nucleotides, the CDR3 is TGTGCCAGCAGCGTGACTGACTATAATTCACCCCTCCACTTT.

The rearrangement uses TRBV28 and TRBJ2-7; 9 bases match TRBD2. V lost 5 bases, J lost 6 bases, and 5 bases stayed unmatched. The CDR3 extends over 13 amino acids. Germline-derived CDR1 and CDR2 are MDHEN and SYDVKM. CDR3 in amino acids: CASSPAGGTEQYF. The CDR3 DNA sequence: TGTGCCAGCAGTCCAGCGGGAGGTACCGAGCAGTACTTC.

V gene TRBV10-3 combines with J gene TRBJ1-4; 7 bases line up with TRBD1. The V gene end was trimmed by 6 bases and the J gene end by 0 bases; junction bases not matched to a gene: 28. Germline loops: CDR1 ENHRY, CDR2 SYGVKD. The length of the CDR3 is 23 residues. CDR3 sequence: CAIRAQIRGTGEILTATNEKLFF. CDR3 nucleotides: TGTGCCATCAGAGCCCAGATAAGGGGAACAGGGGAAATTTTGACAGCAACTAATGAAAAACTGTTTTTT.

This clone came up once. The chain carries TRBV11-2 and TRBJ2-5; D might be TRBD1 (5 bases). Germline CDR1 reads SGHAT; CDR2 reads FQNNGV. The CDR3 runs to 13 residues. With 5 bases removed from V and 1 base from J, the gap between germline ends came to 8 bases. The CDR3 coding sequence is TGTGCCAGCAGCCAGGGCCCCCAAGAGACCCAGTACTTC. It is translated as CASSQGPQETQYF.

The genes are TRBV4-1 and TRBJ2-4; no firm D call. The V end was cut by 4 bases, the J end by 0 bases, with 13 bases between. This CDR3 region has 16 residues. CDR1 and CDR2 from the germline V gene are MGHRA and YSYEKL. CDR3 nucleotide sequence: TGCGCCAGCAGCCTAACACAGAAAACAGCCAAAAACATTCAGTACTTC. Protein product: CASSLTQKTAKNIQYF.

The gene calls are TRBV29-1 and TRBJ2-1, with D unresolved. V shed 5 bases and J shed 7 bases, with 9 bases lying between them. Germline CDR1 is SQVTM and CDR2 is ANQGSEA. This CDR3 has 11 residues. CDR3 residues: CSVSKLNEQFF. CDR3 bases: TGCAGCGTTTCTAAGCTTAATGAGCAGTTCTTC.

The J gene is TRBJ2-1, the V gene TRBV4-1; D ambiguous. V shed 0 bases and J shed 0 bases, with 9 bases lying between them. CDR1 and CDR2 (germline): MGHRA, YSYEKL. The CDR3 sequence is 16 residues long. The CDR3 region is CASSQDTTSSYNEQFF. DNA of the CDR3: TGCGCCAGCAGCCAAGATACTACCAGCTCCTACAATGAGCAGTTCTTC.

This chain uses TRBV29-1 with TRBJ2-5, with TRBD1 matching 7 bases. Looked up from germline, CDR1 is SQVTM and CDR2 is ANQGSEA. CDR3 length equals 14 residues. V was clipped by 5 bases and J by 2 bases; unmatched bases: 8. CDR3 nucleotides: TGCAGCGTTTTTAAAGACAGGGTTCAAGAGACCCAGTACTTC. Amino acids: CSVFKDRVQETQYF.

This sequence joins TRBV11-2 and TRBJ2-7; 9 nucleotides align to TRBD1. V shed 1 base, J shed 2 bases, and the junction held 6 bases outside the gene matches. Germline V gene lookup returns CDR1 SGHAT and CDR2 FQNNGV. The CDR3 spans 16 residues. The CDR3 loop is CASSLGRGTGTYEQYF. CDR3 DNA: TGTGCCAGCAGCTTAGGGAGGGGGACAGGGACCTACGAGCAGTACTTC.

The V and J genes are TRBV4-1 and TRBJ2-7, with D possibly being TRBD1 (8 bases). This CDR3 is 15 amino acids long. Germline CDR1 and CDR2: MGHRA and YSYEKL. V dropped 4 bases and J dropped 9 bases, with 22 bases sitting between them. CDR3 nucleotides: TGCGCCAGCAGCCCGGGAGGACAGGGAGTAGCGGCGCAGTACTTC. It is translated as CASSPGGQGVAAQYF.

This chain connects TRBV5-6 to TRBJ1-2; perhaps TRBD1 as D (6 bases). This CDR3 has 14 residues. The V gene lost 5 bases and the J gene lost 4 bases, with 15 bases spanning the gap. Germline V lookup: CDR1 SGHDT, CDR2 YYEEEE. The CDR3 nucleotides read TGTGCCAGCAGTTCAACAGGGTGGGCCTATGGCTACACCTTC. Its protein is CASSSTGWAYGYTF.